This is a list of T cell receptor beta chains from one sample in a study of blood T cell repertoires in COVID-19. Sequenced by immunoSEQ multiplex PCR; TCRdb stores in-frame clones only, minus some. This table has more than 250,000 clones, approximately 90% appearing once. Sequenced: peripheral blood. The source is a woman in her 50s with COVID-19, enrolled during active disease. The CDR3 runs from the conserved cysteine through the conserved F or W. The D gene is left open where the match is weak. Size is stated for part of the rows, as once, few or many counts, or as a class when the clone is expanded.

once	TRBD2	TRBV5-4	TRBJ2-1	TGTGCCAGCAGCGGACCGACTAGCGGGAGGGCAAGGAGCTCCTACAATGAGCAGTTCTTC	CASSGPTSGRARSSYNEQFF
NA	NA	TRBV7-8	TRBJ1-2	TGTGCCAGCAGCTTAGCGAACGGGAGCCAGAACTACACCTTC	CASSLANGSQNYTF
NA	TRBD2	TRBV9	TRBJ2-1	TGTGCCAGCAGCTCGAGCGGGGGGTCCTACAATGAGCAGTTCTTC	CASSSSGGSYNEQFF
NA	NA	TRBV5-6	TRBJ2-7	TGTGCCAGCAGCGAGACAGGTGCCTCCTACGAGCAGTACTTC	CASSETGASYEQYF
NA	TRBD2	TRBV7-8	TRBJ2-4	TGTGCCAGCAGCTTAGCTTCAGCGGGAGGAACCAAAAACATTCAGTACTTC	CASSLASAGGTKNIQYF
NA	TRBD2	TRBV25-1	TRBJ2-7	TGTGCCAGCAGTGTGATAGCGGGAGACCAGGGGGAGCAGTACTTC	CASSVIAGDQGEQYF
NA	NA	TRBV18	TRBJ1-1	TGTGCCAGCTCAGCTATTCAAGAGGGCACTGAAGCTTTCTTT	CASSAIQEGTEAFF
NA	TRBD1	TRBV5-6	TRBJ1-5	TGTGCCAGCAGCTTAAGCACACAGGGGTACCATAGCAATCAGCCCCAGCATTTT	CASSLSTQGYHSNQPQHF
NA	TRBD1	TRBV9	TRBJ2-6	TGTGCCAGCAGCGTGGAAAAGGGGACAGACGGGGCCAACGTCCTGACTTTC	CASSVEKGTDGANVLTF
NA	TRBD2	TRBV5-1	TRBJ2-3	TGCGCCAGCAGCTCGGTTCCGGGAGGACGGGTATACACAGATACGCAGTATTTT	CASSSVPGGRVYTDTQYF
NA	NA	TRBV7-8	TRBJ2-7	TGTGCCAGCAGCTTAGGGGTGGACAGCTCCTACGAGCAGTACTTC	CASSLGVDSSYEQYF
NA	NA	TRBV4-1	TRBJ2-1	TGCGCCAGCAGCCAAGAGGTTAGCGGAGGGAACCGTAAGCAGTTCTTC	CASSQEVSGGNRKQFF
NA	TRBD2	TRBV6-5	TRBJ2-1	TGTGCCAGCAGTTACTCGACTACTAGCGCAGGAAATGAGCAGTTCTTC	CASSYSTTSAGNEQFF
NA	TRBD1	TRBV5-1	TRBJ2-5	TGCGCCAGCCGACAGGGGGCAAGGGAAGAGACCCAGTACTTC	CASRQGAREETQYF
NA	NA	TRBV7-2	TRBJ2-7	TGTGCCAGCAGCTTAGCCAGCGCGATCTCCTACGAGCAGTACTTC	CASSLASAISYEQYF
NA	NA	TRBV14	TRBJ1-2	TGTGCCAGCAGCCAAGACGGTACGATCTATGGCTACACCTTC	CASSQDGTIYGYTF